The sequence of this T cell receptor beta chain was determined in a study of HIV-infected patients and healthy controls. Trimming pared 6 bases from V and 0 bases from J, leaving 8 bases between. The CDR3 is 14 amino acids. Germline-derived CDR1 and CDR2 are SNHLY and FYNNEI. This clonotype was detected ten times or more. From the 5' RACE reads, TCRdb called clonotypes with MiXCR, one entry per CDR3 protein. Among roughly 68,000 distinct CDR3 sequences, about 19% were seen once, and the ten largest hold about 1.5%. Sequencing was done on a sample of CD4+ T cells from blood. The receptor was isolated from a human donor in good health. This chain uses TRBV2 with TRBJ1-4; D unclear. CDR3 protein: CASRMTSTNEKLFF. As DNA, the CDR3 is TGTGCCAGCAGGATGACCTCAACTAATGAAAAACTGTTTTTT.